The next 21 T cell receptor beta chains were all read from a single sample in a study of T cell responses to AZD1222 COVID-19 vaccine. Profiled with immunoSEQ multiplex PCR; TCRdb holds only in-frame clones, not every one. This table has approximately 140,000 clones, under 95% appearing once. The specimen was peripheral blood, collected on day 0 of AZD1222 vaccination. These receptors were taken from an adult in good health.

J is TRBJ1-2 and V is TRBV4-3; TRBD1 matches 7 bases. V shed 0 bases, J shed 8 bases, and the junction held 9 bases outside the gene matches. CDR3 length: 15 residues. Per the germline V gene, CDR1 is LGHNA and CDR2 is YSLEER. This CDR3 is CASSQDLGTADGYTF. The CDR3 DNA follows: TGCGCCAGCAGCCAAGATCTCGGGACAGCGGACGGCTACACCTTC.

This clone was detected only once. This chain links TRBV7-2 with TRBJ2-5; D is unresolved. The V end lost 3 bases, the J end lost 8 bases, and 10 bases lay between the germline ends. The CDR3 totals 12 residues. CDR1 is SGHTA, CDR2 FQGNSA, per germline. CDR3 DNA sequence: TGTGCCAGCAGCTTGTATGAGAGCACCCAGTACTTC. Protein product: CASSLYESTQYF.

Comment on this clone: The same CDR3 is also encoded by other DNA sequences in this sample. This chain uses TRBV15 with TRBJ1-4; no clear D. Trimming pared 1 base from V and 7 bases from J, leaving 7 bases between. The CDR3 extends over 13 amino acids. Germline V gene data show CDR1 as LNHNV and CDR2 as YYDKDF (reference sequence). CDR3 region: CATSRGGTEKLFF. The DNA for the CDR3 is TGTGCCACCAGCAGAGGTGGTACTGAAAAACTGTTTTTT.

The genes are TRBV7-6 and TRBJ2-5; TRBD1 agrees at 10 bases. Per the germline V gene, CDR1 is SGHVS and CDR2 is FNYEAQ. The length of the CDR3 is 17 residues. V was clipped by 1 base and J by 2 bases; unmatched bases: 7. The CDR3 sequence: CASSLGAGTGAQETQYF. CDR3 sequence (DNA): TGTGCCAGCAGCTTAGGGGCCGGGACAGGGGCTCAAGAGACCCAGTACTTC.

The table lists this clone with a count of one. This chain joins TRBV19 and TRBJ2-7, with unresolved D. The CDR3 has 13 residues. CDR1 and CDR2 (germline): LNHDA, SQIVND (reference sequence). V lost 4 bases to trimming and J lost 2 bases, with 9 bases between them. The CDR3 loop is CASSRGSTYEQYF. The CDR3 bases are TGTGCCAGTAGTAGAGGCTCGACCTACGAGCAGTACTTC.

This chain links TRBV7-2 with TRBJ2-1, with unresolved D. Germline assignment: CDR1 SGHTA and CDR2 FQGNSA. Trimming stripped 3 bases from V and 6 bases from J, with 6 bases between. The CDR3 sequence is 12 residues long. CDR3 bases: TGTGCCAGCAGCTTTTCCGGCAATGAGCAGTTCTTC. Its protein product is CASSFSGNEQFF.

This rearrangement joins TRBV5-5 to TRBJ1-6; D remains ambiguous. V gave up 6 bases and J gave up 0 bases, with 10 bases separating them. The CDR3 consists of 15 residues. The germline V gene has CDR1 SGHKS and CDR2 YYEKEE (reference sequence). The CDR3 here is CASTSSRSYNSPLHF. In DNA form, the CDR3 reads TGTGCCAGCACCTCATCCCGCTCCTATAATTCACCCCTCCACTTT.

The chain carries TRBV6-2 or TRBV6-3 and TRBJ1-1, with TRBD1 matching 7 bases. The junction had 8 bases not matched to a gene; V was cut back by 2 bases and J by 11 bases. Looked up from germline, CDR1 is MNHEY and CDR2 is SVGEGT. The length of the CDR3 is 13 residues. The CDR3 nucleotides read TGTGCCAGCAGTTACCCCCCACAGGGGACGGCTTTCTTT. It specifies CASSYPPQGTAFF.

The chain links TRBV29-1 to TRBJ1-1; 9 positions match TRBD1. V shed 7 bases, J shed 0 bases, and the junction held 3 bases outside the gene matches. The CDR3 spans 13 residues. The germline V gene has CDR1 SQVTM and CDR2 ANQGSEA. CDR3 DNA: TGCAGCGCGACAGGGGGGATGAACACTGAAGCTTTCTTT. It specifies CSATGGMNTEAFF.

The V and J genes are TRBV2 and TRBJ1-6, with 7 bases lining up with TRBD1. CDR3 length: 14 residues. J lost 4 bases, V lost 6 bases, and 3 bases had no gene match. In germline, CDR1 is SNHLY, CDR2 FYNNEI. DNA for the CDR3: TGTGCCAGCAGGACAGGGCAGTATAATTCACCCCTCCACTTT. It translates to CASRTGQYNSPLHF.

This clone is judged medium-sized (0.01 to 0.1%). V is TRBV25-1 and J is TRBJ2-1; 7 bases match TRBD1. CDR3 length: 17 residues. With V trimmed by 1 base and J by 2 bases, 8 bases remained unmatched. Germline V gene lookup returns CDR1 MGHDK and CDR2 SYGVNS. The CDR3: CASSESSPTGTYNEQFF. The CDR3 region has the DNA TGTGCCAGCAGTGAATCTTCCCCGACAGGGACCTACAATGAGCAGTTCTTC.

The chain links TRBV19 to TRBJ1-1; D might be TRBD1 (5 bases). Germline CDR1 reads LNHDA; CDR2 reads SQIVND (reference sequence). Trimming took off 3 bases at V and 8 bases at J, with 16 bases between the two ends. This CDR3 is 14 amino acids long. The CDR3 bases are TGTGCCAGTAGTATGCAAATCGACAGTTCAGAAGCTTTCTTT. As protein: CASSMQIDSSEAFF.

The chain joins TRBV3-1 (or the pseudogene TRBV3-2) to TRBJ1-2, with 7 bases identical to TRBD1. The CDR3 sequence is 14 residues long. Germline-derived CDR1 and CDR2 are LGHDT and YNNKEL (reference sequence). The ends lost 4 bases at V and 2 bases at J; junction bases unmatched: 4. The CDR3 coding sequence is TGTGCCAGCAGCCTCAGGGGGGAGAACTATGGCTACACCTTC. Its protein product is CASSLRGENYGYTF.

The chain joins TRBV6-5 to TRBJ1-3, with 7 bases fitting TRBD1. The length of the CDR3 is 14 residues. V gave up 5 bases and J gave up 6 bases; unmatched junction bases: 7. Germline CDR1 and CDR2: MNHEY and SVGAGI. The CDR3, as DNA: TGTGCCAGCAGTAATCGACAGGGAGAAAACACCATATATTTT. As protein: CASSNRQGENTIYF.

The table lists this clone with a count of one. The CDR3 spells CASSYDGRAFGELFF. The CDR3 DNA follows: TGTGCCAGCAGTTACGACGGGAGGGCCTTCGGGGAGCTGTTTTTT. The chain carries TRBV6-2 or TRBV6-3 and TRBJ2-2, with 8 positions matching TRBD2. With V trimmed by 2 bases and J by 7 bases, 6 bases remained unmatched. The CDR3 spans 15 residues. Germline V lookup: CDR1 MNHEY, CDR2 SVGEGT.

The CDR3 DNA reads as TGTGCCAGCTCACCGGGGGACAGGATAGCCAAAAACATTCAGTACTTC. Protein sequence: CASSPGDRIAKNIQYF. V gene TRBV18 combines with J gene TRBJ2-4; 8 nucleotides align to TRBD1. V dropped 3 bases and J dropped 0; count of bases not matched to a gene: 4. CDR1 and CDR2 (germline): KGHSH, LQKENI. The CDR3 is 16 amino acids.

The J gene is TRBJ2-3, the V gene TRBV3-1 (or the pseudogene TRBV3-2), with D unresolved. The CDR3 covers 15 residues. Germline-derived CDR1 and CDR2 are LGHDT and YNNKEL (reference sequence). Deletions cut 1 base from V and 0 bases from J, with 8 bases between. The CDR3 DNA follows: TGTGCCAGCAGCCAAGGCGGAACTAGCACAGATACGCAGTATTTT. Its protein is CASSQGGTSTDTQYF.

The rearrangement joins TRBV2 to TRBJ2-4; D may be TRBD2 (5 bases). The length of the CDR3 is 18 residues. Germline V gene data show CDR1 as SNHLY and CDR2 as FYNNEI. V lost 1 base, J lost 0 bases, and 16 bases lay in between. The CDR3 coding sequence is TGTGCCAGCAGTGAAGAAGTGGGAGCGGCGCTAGCCAAAAACATTCAGTACTTC. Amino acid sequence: CASSEEVGAALAKNIQYF.

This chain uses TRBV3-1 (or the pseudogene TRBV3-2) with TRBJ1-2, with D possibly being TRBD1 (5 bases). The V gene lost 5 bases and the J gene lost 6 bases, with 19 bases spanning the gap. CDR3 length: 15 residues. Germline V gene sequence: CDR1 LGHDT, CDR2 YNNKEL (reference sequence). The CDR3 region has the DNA TGTGCCAGCAGCTTTGGGGCAGTCACCTACCATGGCTACACCTTC. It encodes CASSFGAVTYHGYTF.

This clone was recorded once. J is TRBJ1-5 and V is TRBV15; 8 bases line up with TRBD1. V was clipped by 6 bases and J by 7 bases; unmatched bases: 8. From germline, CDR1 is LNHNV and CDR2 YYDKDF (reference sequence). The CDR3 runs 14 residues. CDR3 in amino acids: CATSSGGGGQPQHF. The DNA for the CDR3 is TGTGCCACCAGTTCAGGGGGCGGCGGCCAGCCCCAGCATTTT.

CDR3 in DNA: TGCGCCAGCAGCCAAGAACCCGGGACAGCCTATGGCTACACCTTC. Translating it yields CASSQEPGTAYGYTF. The chain has TRBV4-1 and TRBJ1-2; 7 bases match TRBD1. Losses at the gene ends were 0 bases for V and 4 bases for J; bases not matched to a gene: 5. The CDR3 totals 15 residues. CDR1 is MGHRA and CDR2 is YSYEKL in the germline V gene.